The 16 T cell receptor beta chains given below trace back to one sample, sequenced in a study of blood T cell repertoires in COVID-19. Assay: immunoSEQ multiplex PCR; the TCRdb copy retains only in-frame clones and omits some. The table lists 25,000 to 35,000 clones, about 86% of them singletons. What was sequenced was peripheral blood. The receptors derive from a human donor with active COVID-19. The donor label of this sample is uncertain.

This clone was recorded once. The junction shows a germline mismatch at one end, possibly a read error. The rearrangement joins TRBV7-9 to TRBJ2-2; 7 positions agree with TRBD2. The germline CDR1 and CDR2 sequences are SEHNR and FQNEAQ (reference sequence). CDR3 length: 13 residues. CDR3 region: CASTLTSAGELFF. CDR3 nucleotides: TGTGCCAGCACCTTAACTAGCGCCGGGGAGCTGTTTTTT.

CDR3 residues: CASSSDSTQGTQYF. The CDR3 DNA sequence: TGTGCCAGCAGCTCCGACTCCACCCAGGGGACCCAGTACTTC. The chain is built from TRBV11-3 and TRBJ2-5; TRBD1 might be the D (5 bases). Germline V gene data show CDR1 as SGHNT and CDR2 as YENEEA. V was trimmed by 4 bases and J by 7 bases, leaving 16 bases between them. The CDR3 has 14 residues. The variable domain in full, with the rest retrieved from reference TRBV11-3 and TRBJ2-5, is EAGVVQSPRYKIIEKKQPVAFWCNPISGHNTLYWYLQNLGQGPELLIRYENEEAVDDSQLPKDRFSAERLKGVDSTLKIQPAELGDSAVYLCASSSDSTQGTQYFGPGTRLLVL.

The chain uses TRBV6-1 and TRBJ2-3; TRBD2 is a possible D gene (6 bases). The germline V and J ends were trimmed by 2 bases and 5 bases, with 11 bases remaining between them. The V gene's germline CDR1 is MNHNS and CDR2 SASEGT. CDR3 length equals 14 residues. The CDR3 is CASSERDWRDTQYF. CDR3 nucleotide sequence: TGTGCCAGCAGTGAACGGGACTGGAGAGATACGCAGTATTTT.

V gene TRBV7-2 combines with J gene TRBJ2-6; 9 bases are a match to TRBD2. Germline V gives CDR1 SGHTA, CDR2 FQGNSA. The CDR3 totals 16 residues. With V trimmed by 5 bases and J by 1 base, 3 bases remained unmatched. The CDR3 loop reads CASSMTSGSGANVLTF. CDR3 DNA: TGTGCCAGCAGCATGACTAGCGGATCTGGGGCCAACGTCCTGACTTTC.

The CDR3 coding sequence is TGTGCCAGCAGCACGGCCGGGACTGGGGGCTATGGCTACACCTTC. Protein sequence: CASSTAGTGGYGYTF. The J gene is TRBJ1-2, the V gene TRBV5-5, with a tentative D call TRBD1 (5 bases). This CDR3 has 15 amino acids. Germline V gives CDR1 SGHKS, CDR2 YYEKEE (reference sequence). The ends were cut back, 4 bases at V and 4 bases at J, with 17 bases in the middle.

The chain is built from TRBV5-1 and TRBJ2-3; D perhaps matches TRBD2 (5 bases). Trimming cost V 0 bases and J 2 bases, with 13 bases left between them. The CDR3 runs to 16 residues. Germline V CDR1 and CDR2: SGHRS, YFSETQ. The CDR3 sequence: CASSLASAGNTDTQYF. In DNA form, the CDR3 reads TGCGCCAGCAGCTTGGCCTCCGCCGGGAACACAGATACGCAGTATTTT.

CDR3 sequence (DNA): TGTGCCAGCAGCCAATCGGAGGACAGAGCCTACTACGAGCAGTACTTC. Translating gives CASSQSEDRAYYEQYF. This chain links TRBV2 with TRBJ2-7, with a weak D call TRBD1 (6 bases). CDR1 is SNHLY and CDR2 is FYNNEI in the germline V gene. The CDR3 extends over 16 amino acids. V was cut by 6 bases and J by 3 bases, with 21 bases left in between.

V usage is TRBV3-1 (or the pseudogene TRBV3-2) and J usage is TRBJ2-3; maybe TRBD2 (5 bases). V shed 6 bases and J shed 5 bases, with 21 bases lying between them. The CDR3 runs 16 residues. Germline V gives CDR1 LGHDT, CDR2 YNNKEL (reference sequence). The CDR3 is CASRPAGRTAGDTQYF. The DNA for the CDR3 is TGTGCCAGCAGACCTGCTGGGCGGACTGCAGGAGATACGCAGTATTTT.

The V and J genes are TRBV27 and TRBJ2-3; possibly TRBD1 for D (6 bases). The V end lost 3 bases, the J end lost 4 bases, and 17 bases lay between the germline ends. The CDR3 is 16 amino acids. Germline V gene sequence: CDR1 MNHEY, CDR2 SMNVEV (reference sequence). CDR3 DNA sequence: TGTGCCAGCAGTTTTGTTCCCCGGCAGGGGCCAGATACGCAGTATTTT. It yields the protein CASSFVPRQGPDTQYF.

J is TRBJ2-3 and V is TRBV4-1; D possibly corresponds to TRBD2 (5 bases). The V gene's germline CDR1 is MGHRA and CDR2 YSYEKL. CDR3 length: 16 amino acids. Trimming stripped 0 bases from V and 2 bases from J, with 12 bases between. CDR3 protein: CASSQEGAEPTDTQYF. In DNA, the CDR3 is TGCGCCAGCAGCCAAGAAGGAGCGGAGCCCACAGATACGCAGTATTTT.

This clone was seen a few times. The rearrangement joins TRBV18 to TRBJ2-1; 8 positions match TRBD1. V trimming: 4 bases; J trimming: 7 bases; junction bases outside the gene matches: 9. Germline values: CDR1 KGHSH, CDR2 LQKENI. The CDR3 has 15 amino acids. The CDR3 here is CASSQYRGSRNEQFF. DNA of the CDR3: TGTGCCAGCTCACAATACAGGGGGAGTAGGAATGAGCAGTTCTTC.

This sequence joins TRBV4-2 and TRBJ2-6; 7 positions agree with TRBD2. Trimming cost V 0 bases and J 1 base; bases outside gene matches: 3. The CDR3 is 17 residues long. Germline V gene sequence: CDR1 LGHNA, CDR2 YNFKEQ. The CDR3 nucleotides read TGTGCCAGCAGCCAAGATCCTAGCGGATCTGGGGCCAACGTCCTGACTTTC. It is translated as CASSQDPSGSGANVLTF.

This chain connects TRBV3-1 (or the pseudogene TRBV3-2) to TRBJ2-3; D might be TRBD2 (5 bases). This CDR3 comprises 14 residues. With 1 base removed from V and 6 bases from J, the gap between germline ends came to 11 bases. Germline lookup yields CDR1 LGHDT and CDR2 YNNKEL (reference sequence). The CDR3, as DNA: TGTGCCAGCAGCCAAGCCAGGAGGCCGGATACGCAGTATTTT. This gives the protein CASSQARRPDTQYF.

The rearrangement uses TRBV7-3 and TRBJ2-1, with 9 nucleotides matching TRBD1. The CDR3 runs 15 residues. V lost 6 bases and J lost 10; bases outside the gene matches: 13. Germline V gene sequence: CDR1 SGHTA, CDR2 FQGTGA. CDR3 in amino acids: CASRDNGQGPGEQFF. The CDR3 nucleotides read TGTGCCAGCAGGGATAACGGACAGGGGCCGGGGGAGCAGTTCTTC.

The V call is TRBV5-1, the J call TRBJ2-3; possibly TRBD1 for D (5 bases). The CDR3 is 15 residues long. Trimming shortened V by 0 bases and J by 4 bases, and 12 bases separated the two germline ends. From germline, CDR1 is SGHRS and CDR2 YFSETQ. CDR3 sequence: CASSLADKTADTQYF. CDR3 coding DNA: TGCGCCAGCAGCTTGGCGGACAAGACTGCAGATACGCAGTATTTT.

The CDR3 is CASSTVNTEAFF. In DNA form, the CDR3 reads TGTGCCAGCAGCACAGTGAACACTGAAGCTTTCTTT. This chain uses TRBV12-3 or TRBV12-4 with TRBJ1-1, with D unresolved. The CDR3 consists of 12 residues. V lost 6 bases and J 0 bases, leaving 5 bases between the germline ends.